Below are 9 T cell receptor beta chains sequenced from a single sample in a study of regulatory T cells in long-lasting Graves disease. Time point specified: newly diagnosed GD, antithyroid drugs for less than 3 months. The TCR library was made from RNA extracted from PBMCs. Both iRepertoire HTBI primers and Arm-PCR of CDR3 regions were used to build the TCR beta libraries. TCRdb reprocessed the multiplex PCR reads via MiXCR and lists one record per CDR3 protein. The sample includes 360,000 or so distinct CDR3 sequences, approximately 12% of them seen just once. The sample was also linked to a second study, of T cells in Graves' hyperthyroidism and ophthalmopathy.

Sequencing was performed on peripheral blood mononuclear cells (PBMCs), taken at new diagnosis, from a patient treated with antithyroid drugs. All receptors come from a woman younger than 30 with Graves disease.

There are many counts of this clonotype. The CDR3 is CASSYSRGSRGRGWRTGELFF. CDR3 nucleotides: TGTGCCAGCAGTTACTCCCGAGGGAGTCGCGGTCGGGGATGGCGCACCGGGGAGCTGTTTTTT. The chain has TRBV6-5 and TRBJ2-2; D might be TRBD2 (5 bases). CDR3 size: 21 residues. Germline CDR1 and CDR2: MNHEY and SVGAGI. Trimming cost V 0 bases and J 4 bases, with 27 bases left between them.

On this clonotype: This sequence may be a read error, since a much larger clone differs from it by one base. The chain combines TRBV6-9 with TRBJ2-7; 8 nucleotides align to TRBD2. This CDR3 is 19 amino acids long. Losses at the gene ends were 2 bases for V and 2 bases for J; bases not matched to a gene: 17. Germline CDR1 is MNHGY and CDR2 is SVAAGI. CDR3 in DNA: TGTGCCAGCAGTTATGAACGACTAGCGCGCAAGGCTGGGACCTACGAGCAGTACTTC. Translation gives CASSYERLARKAGTYEQYF.

The chain employs TRBV4-3 and TRBJ1-6; perhaps TRBD1 as D (6 bases). The CDR3 spans 16 residues. Germline loops: CDR1 LGHNA, CDR2 YSLEER. Trimming stripped 0 bases from V and 6 bases from J, with 12 bases between. CDR3 in amino acids: CASSQDGSRGNSPLHF. The DNA for the CDR3 is TGCGCCAGCAGCCAAGATGGGTCCAGGGGTAATTCACCCCTCCACTTT.

This clonotype was counted at least ten times. CDR3 nucleotides: TGTGCCAGCAGTCGGACAGGGGGCTACGACACCGGGGAGCTGTTTTTT. As protein: CASSRTGGYDTGELFF. The genes are TRBV12-3 or TRBV12-4 and TRBJ2-2, with TRBD1 matching 11 bases. The CDR3 has 16 amino acids. V was clipped by 5 bases and J by 3 bases; unmatched bases: 5.

This clonotype was counted at least ten times. The CDR3 DNA sequence: TGTGCCAGCAGTGCGACTAGTGACAAAAACATTCAGTACTTC. Residues: CASSATSDKNIQYF. The chain links TRBV2 to TRBJ2-4; possible D gene TRBD2, 6 bases. Between the trimmed V and J ends, which lost 4 bases and 3 bases, there was a span of 10 bases. The CDR3 is 14 amino acids. Germline values: CDR1 SNHLY, CDR2 FYNNEI.

This clonotype was detected many times. This chain joins TRBV18 and TRBJ2-1; TRBD2 matches at 8 bases. The ends lost 2 bases at V and 8 bases at J; junction bases unmatched: 8. Germline V CDR1 and CDR2: KGHSH, LQKENI. This CDR3 region has 15 residues. The CDR3 region has the DNA TGTGCCAGCTCACCAGCGTCGGGACTAGTAGATGAGCAGTTCTTC. Its protein is CASSPASGLVDEQFF.

There are many counts of this clonotype. The chain couples TRBV5-6 to TRBJ1-2, with D uncertain. The CDR3 is 15 amino acids. With 0 bases removed from V and 1 base from J, the gap between germline ends came to 10 bases. Germline values: CDR1 SGHDT, CDR2 YYEEEE. CDR3 amino acids: CASSLESEFNYGYTF. The CDR3, as DNA: TGTGCCAGCAGCTTGGAATCGGAGTTTAACTATGGCTACACCTTC.

The chain carries TRBV10-3 and TRBJ2-1, with 8 bases lining up with TRBD2. V gave up 4 bases and J gave up 6 bases; unmatched junction bases: 14. Germline V gene lookup returns CDR1 ENHRY and CDR2 SYGVKD. This CDR3 comprises 17 residues. For the CDR3, the DNA is TGTGCCATCAGTGCAAAGCCCCCGGGGGGGTTCACCAATGAGCAGTTCTTC. Its translation: CAISAKPPGGFTNEQFF.

This clonotype has just a few counts. One end of the junction varies from germline; a read error may be responsible. This chain uses TRBV7-9 with TRBJ1-4, with D perhaps matching TRBD1 (6 bases). Germline V gene data show CDR1 as SEHNR and CDR2 as FQNEAQ (reference sequence). This CDR3 region has 12 residues. The CDR3 region is CASSSGPQGTAF. CDR3 DNA sequence: TGTGCCAGCAGTTCCGGGCCACAGGGTACGGCGTTT.